The 22 T cell receptor beta chains below come from one sample, sequenced in a study of OX40 agonist ivuxolimab in advanced cancers. Using immunoSEQ multiplex PCR, the repertoire was profiled, and TCRdb retains in-frame clones only, with some absent. The table has under 75,000 clones, 86% seen once. Here the sequenced sample was CD4+ or CD8+ T cells sorted from blood, taken in a trial of the OX40 agonist ivuxolimab. These receptors were taken from an adult with an advanced solid tumor such as melanoma, head and neck, liver or kidney cancer.

This chain connects TRBV7-3 to TRBJ2-6; perhaps TRBD2 as D (5 bases). CDR1 is SGHTA, CDR2 FQGTGA, per germline. Trimming left V 5 bases short and J 4 bases short, with 12 bases between. The CDR3 is 15 amino acids. The CDR3 coding sequence is TGTGCCAGCAGCCCGATCCTAGCCGGGGCCAACGTCCTGACTTTC. As protein: CASSPILAGANVLTF.

The J gene is TRBJ1-6, the V gene TRBV7-2; no reliable D call. Trimming removed 5 bases from V and 7 bases from J, with 15 bases in between. Germline lookup yields CDR1 SGHTA and CDR2 FQGNSA. This CDR3 spans 15 amino acids. CDR3 coding DNA: TGTGCCAGCAGCCCAAAGGGTAGACCAAATTCACCCCTCCACTTT. Amino acid sequence: CASSPKGRPNSPLHF.

The chain uses TRBV30 and TRBJ2-7; unclear D gene. Germline V gene data show CDR1 as GTSNPN and CDR2 as SVGIG (reference sequence). Trimming removed 2 bases from V and 2 bases from J, with 7 bases in between. CDR3 size: 12 residues. CDR3 bases: TGTGCCTGGAGTCGAATTACCTACGAGCAGTACTTC. This translates into CAWSRITYEQYF. Supplemented by reference TRBV30 and TRBJ2-7, the full variable domain reads SQTIHQWPATLVQPVGSPLSLECTVEGTSNPNLYWYRQAAGRGLQLLFYSVGIGQISSEVPQNLSASRPQDRQFILSSKKLLLSDSGFYLCAWSRITYEQYFGPGTRLTVT.

The J gene is TRBJ2-5, the V gene TRBV11-2; D is uncertain. The CDR3 is 12 residues long. The V gene lost 5 bases and the J gene lost 5 bases, with 9 bases spanning the gap. Germline V gene data show CDR1 as SGHAT and CDR2 as FQNNGV. The CDR3 sequence: CASSPVRETQYF. The CDR3, as DNA: TGTGCCAGCAGCCCCGTCCGTGAGACCCAGTACTTC.

This chain links TRBV10-2 with TRBJ2-6, with TRBD1 matching over 7 bases. The CDR3 length is 16 residues. CDR1 is WSHSY, CDR2 SAAADI, per germline. The V gene end was trimmed by 3 bases and the J gene end by 4 bases; junction bases not matched to a gene: 6. DNA for the CDR3: TGCGCCAGCAGTGATACAGGGGCTGGAGGGGCCAACGTCCTGACTTTC. Amino acids: CASSDTGAGGANVLTF.

J is TRBJ2-5 and V is TRBV11-2; perhaps TRBD1 as D (6 bases). Trimming stripped 1 base from V and 2 bases from J, with 11 bases between. This CDR3 has 15 amino acids. Germline values: CDR1 SGHAT, CDR2 FQNNGV. This CDR3 is CASSLGWGQQETQYF. The CDR3 coding sequence is TGTGCCAGCAGCTTAGGGTGGGGACAACAAGAGACCCAGTACTTC.

The chain couples TRBV4-3 to TRBJ2-1; 10 bases align to TRBD2. Germline loops: CDR1 LGHNA, CDR2 YSLEER. The CDR3 runs 17 residues. Losses at the gene ends were 0 bases for V and 4 bases for J; bases not matched to a gene: 6. CDR3 in DNA: TGCGCCAGCAGCCAAGAGGTAGCGGGAGGCCCATACAATGAGCAGTTCTTC. As protein: CASSQEVAGGPYNEQFF.

The chain uses TRBV28 and TRBJ2-3; D gene uncertain. V was cut by 2 bases and J by 5 bases, with 14 bases left in between. The CDR3 is 15 residues long. Germline V CDR1 and CDR2: MDHEN, SYDVKM. This chain's CDR3 is CASSLGSPWRDTQYF. The CDR3 nucleotides are TGTGCCAGCAGTTTAGGCAGCCCCTGGAGAGATACGCAGTATTTT.

The rearrangement joins TRBV28 to TRBJ2-7; possible D gene TRBD1, 6 bases. Germline V gene sequence: CDR1 MDHEN, CDR2 SYDVKM. Trimming removed 5 bases at V and 2 bases at J, with 16 bases between. CDR3 length equals 15 residues. As DNA, the CDR3 is TGTGCCAGCAGTGAGTCGGGACAATCCCCCTACGAGCAGTACTTC. Translation gives CASSESGQSPYEQYF.

The V and J genes are TRBV6-5 and TRBJ2-5; 13 bases are a match to TRBD2. From germline, CDR1 is MNHEY and CDR2 SVGAGI. This CDR3 contains 15 residues. After removal of 7 bases from V and 4 bases from J, the junction contained 6 bases not matched to a gene. This CDR3 is CASTLTSGRLETQYF. CDR3 DNA sequence: TGTGCCAGCACCTTGACTAGCGGGAGGTTAGAGACCCAGTACTTC.

This chain links TRBV12-5 with TRBJ2-7; weak D call: TRBD1 (5 bases). Trimming removed 6 bases from V and 1 base from J, with 16 bases in between. Germline CDR1 and CDR2: LGHNT and FRNRAP. The CDR3 is 15 residues long. The CDR3 loop is CASGKGPPQSYEQYF. In nucleotides, the CDR3 is TGTGCTAGTGGAAAGGGGCCTCCCCAATCCTACGAGCAGTACTTC.

As regards this clone: At one end the junction does not follow the germline gene, possibly because of a read error. The chain recombines TRBV6-1 with TRBJ1-1; TRBD1 is a possible D gene (5 bases). This CDR3 has 12 residues. CDR1 is MNHNS and CDR2 is SASEGT in the germline V gene. CDR3 sequence reads: CAGSATDNEAFF. CDR3 sequence (DNA): TGTGCCGGCAGTGCGACAGACAATGAAGCTTTCTTT.

The rearrangement uses TRBV6-5 and TRBJ2-7; 9 nucleotides match TRBD1. This CDR3 region has 13 residues. Germline values: CDR1 MNHEY, CDR2 SVGAGI. The V and J ends lost 8 bases and 2 bases, in that order; junction bases with no gene match: 4. This CDR3 is CASGRTGAYEQYF. The CDR3 DNA follows: TGTGCCAGCGGCAGGACAGGGGCCTACGAGCAGTACTTC.

The J gene is TRBJ1-2, the V gene TRBV5-5; TRBD1 is a possible D gene (5 bases). The V and J ends lost 2 bases and 2 bases respectively, with 10 bases between them. CDR1 SGHKS and CDR2 YYEKEE come from the germline V gene (reference sequence). The CDR3 is 14 residues long. CDR3 coding DNA: TGTGCCAGCAGCTTTGGGGGTGAGAACTATGGCTACACCTTC. Encoded protein: CASSFGGENYGYTF.

The V and J genes are TRBV7-2 and TRBJ2-3; 11 bases agree with TRBD2. The CDR3 has 15 residues. Germline CDR1 is SGHTA and CDR2 is FQGNSA. Trimming at V came to 6 bases and at J to 2 bases, leaving 4 bases not matched to a gene. CDR3 sequence (DNA): TGTGCCAGCAGTCTGACTAGCGGGATCACAGATACGCAGTATTTT. It yields the protein CASSLTSGITDTQYF.

The gene calls are TRBV19 and TRBJ1-5, with 11 nucleotides matching TRBD1. Germline V gene lookup returns CDR1 LNHDA and CDR2 SQIVND (reference sequence). CDR3 length equals 18 residues. Germline trimming cut 2 bases from V and 0 bases from J; bases unmatched to any gene: 6. CDR3 DNA: TGTGCCAGTAGTATAAGAGGACAGGGGGCTCCTAGCAATCAGCCCCAGCATTTT. Amino acid sequence: CASSIRGQGAPSNQPQHF.

V usage is TRBV5-1 and J usage is TRBJ1-6; D is uncertain. Germline V gene data show CDR1 as SGHRS and CDR2 as YFSETQ. The CDR3 covers 14 residues. V lost 0 bases to trimming and J lost 7 bases, with 8 bases between them. DNA of the CDR3: TGCGCCAGCAGCTTGGTGGCAGAGAATTCACCCCTCCACTTT. Amino acid sequence: CASSLVAENSPLHF.

The V and J genes are TRBV2 and TRBJ2-3; no reliable D call. Looked up from germline, CDR1 is SNHLY and CDR2 is FYNNEI. Trimming stripped 3 bases from V and 3 bases from J, with 10 bases between. The CDR3 loop spans 14 amino acids. The CDR3 region is CASSDEFRTDTQYF. CDR3 bases: TGTGCCAGCAGTGACGAATTTAGAACAGATACGCAGTATTTT. The whole variable domain, filled in from reference TRBV2 and TRBJ2-3, reads EPEVTQTPSHQVTQMGQEVILRCVPISNHLYFYWYRQILGQKVEFLVSFYNNEISEKSEIFDDQFSVERPDGSNFTLKIRSTKLEDSAMYFCASSDEFRTDTQYFGPGTRLTVL.

This chain joins TRBV2 and TRBJ2-3, with 15 positions matching TRBD2. The CDR3 is 17 residues long. Trimming took 7 bases from V and 3 from J; bases not matched to a gene: 8. Per the germline V gene, CDR1 is SNHLY and CDR2 is FYNNEI. The DNA for the CDR3 is TGTGCCAGCAACCCCGGACTAGCGGGGGGGAATACAGATACGCAGTATTTT. Protein: CASNPGLAGGNTDTQYF.

The J gene is TRBJ2-3, the V gene TRBV7-3, with D hard to call. V lost 2 bases and J 3 bases, leaving 3 bases between the germline ends. The CDR3 is 12 residues long. Germline CDR1 and CDR2: SGHTA and FQGTGA. CDR3 bases: TGTGCCAGCAGCTTAGGAACAGATACGCAGTATTTT. This sequence encodes CASSLGTDTQYF.

The CDR3 nucleotides are TGTGCCAGCAGTTTATGGGGGACAGGGGGCAATGAGCAGTTCTTC. Protein sequence: CASSLWGTGGNEQFF. The V and J genes are TRBV28 and TRBJ2-1, with 11 bases matching TRBD1. Germline CDR1 and CDR2: MDHEN and SYDVKM. CDR3 length equals 15 residues. Germline trimming cut 0 bases from V and 6 bases from J; bases unmatched to any gene: 1.

This chain uses TRBV7-8 with TRBJ1-2, with a possible D match to TRBD1 (5 bases). Germline V lookup: CDR1 SGHVS, CDR2 FQNEAQ. The CDR3 has 16 amino acids. Between the trimmed V and J ends, which lost 0 bases and 8 bases, there was a span of 19 bases. The CDR3 DNA sequence: TGTGCCAGCAGCTTAGCGGGGCGGGACCCTGTATGGGGCTACACCTTC. Protein product: CASSLAGRDPVWGYTF. The whole variable domain, remainder taken from reference TRBV7-8 and TRBJ1-2, is GAGVSQSPRYKVAKRGQDVALRCDPISGHVSLFWYQQALGQGPEFLTYFQNEAQLDKSGLPSDRFFAERPEGSVSTLKIQRTQQEDSAVYLCASSLAGRDPVWGYTFGSGTRLTVV.